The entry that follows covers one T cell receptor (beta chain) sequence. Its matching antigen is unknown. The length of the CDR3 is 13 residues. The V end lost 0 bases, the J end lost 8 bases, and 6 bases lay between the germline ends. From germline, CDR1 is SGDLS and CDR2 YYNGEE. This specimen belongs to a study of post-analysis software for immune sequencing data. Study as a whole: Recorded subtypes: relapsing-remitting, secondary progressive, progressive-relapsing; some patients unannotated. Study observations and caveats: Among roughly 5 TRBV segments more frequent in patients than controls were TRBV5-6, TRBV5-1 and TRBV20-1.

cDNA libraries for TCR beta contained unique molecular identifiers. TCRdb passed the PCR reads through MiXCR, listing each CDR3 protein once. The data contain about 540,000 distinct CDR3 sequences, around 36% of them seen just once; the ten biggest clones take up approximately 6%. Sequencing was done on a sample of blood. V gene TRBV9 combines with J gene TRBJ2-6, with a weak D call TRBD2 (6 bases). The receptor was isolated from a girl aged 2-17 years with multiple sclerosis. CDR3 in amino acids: CASSVGGTNVLTF. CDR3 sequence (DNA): TGTGCCAGCAGCGTAGGCGGGACCAACGTCCTGACTTTC.